This T cell receptor beta chain originates from a study of blood T cell repertoires in COVID-19. The authors' processing: Estimated nucleated cell counts came from reference gene primer amplification. Profiling relied on immunoSEQ multiplex PCR, and the TCRdb table lists in-frame clones only, not all of them. The DNA was the basis for D and trimming; V, J and clone size are from that table. Of 150,000 or so clones listed, more than 65% are singletons. The study counted Cohort 3 donors as recovered given two negative PCRs, clearance, or symptom resolution. This CDR3 comprises 15 residues. V dropped 4 bases and J dropped 4; count of bases not matched to a gene: 5. CDR1 and CDR2 from the germline V gene are ENHRY and SYGVKD.

The sequencing input was PBMCs or T cells enriched from blood (not recorded which). The chain employs TRBV10-3 and TRBJ1-1, with TRBD1 matching 11 bases. The clonotype was recovered from a man in his fifties who had recovered from COVID-19. The CDR3 region is CAISGGQGVGTEAFF. In DNA form, the CDR3 reads TGTGCCATCAGTGGGGGACAGGGGGTGGGCACTGAAGCTTTCTTT.